The 9 T cell receptor beta chains below all came from one sample that was sequenced in a study of blood T cell repertoires in COVID-19. Profiling relied on immunoSEQ multiplex PCR, and the TCRdb table lists in-frame clones only, not all of them. This sample carries 96,000 or so clones, 90% to 95% of them seen once, and the ten largest clones take 1.5% to 2%. The sequencing sample was made of peripheral blood. The receptors shown here come from a man in his 60s with acute or convalescent COVID-19.

J is TRBJ1-2 and V is TRBV21-1. TRBV21-1 is termed a pseudogene. This CDR3 has 13 amino acids. CDR3 region: CASRLRGHYGYTF. The CDR3 coding sequence is TGTGCCAGCCGCTTGCGGGGACACTATGGCTACACCTTC.

The chain uses TRBV9 and TRBJ2-7; 7 bases fit TRBD1. Germline CDR1 and CDR2: SGDLS and YYNGEE. V was pared by 4 bases and J by 2 bases, with 9 bases of the junction left unmatched. The CDR3 contains 15 residues. The CDR3 here is CASSPAWDSPYEQYF. The CDR3 nucleotides are TGTGCCAGCAGCCCAGCCTGGGACAGTCCCTACGAGCAGTACTTC. Complete variable domain (other parts from reference TRBV9 and TRBJ2-7): DSGVTQTPKHLITATGQRVTLRCSPRSGDLSVYWYQQSLDQGLQFLIQYYNGEERAKGNILERFSAQQFPDLHSELNLSSLELGDSALYFCASSPAWDSPYEQYFGPGTRLTVT.

The chain links TRBV7-2 to TRBJ1-4; 10 bases agree with TRBD1. This CDR3 spans 14 amino acids. J gave up 11 bases and V 5 bases, and 8 bases lay outside the gene matches. Germline V lookup: CDR1 SGHTA, CDR2 FQGNSA. The CDR3 reads CASSPETGGRKLFF. In DNA, the CDR3 is TGTGCCAGCAGCCCCGAGACAGGGGGCCGCAAACTGTTTTTT.

V and J are TRBV5-8 and TRBJ2-5, with 11 positions matching TRBD1. The V gene end was trimmed by 2 bases and the J gene end by 7 bases; junction bases not matched to a gene: 4. This CDR3 comprises 14 residues. The germline gives CDR1 SGHTS, CDR2 YDEGEE. The CDR3 DNA sequence: TGTGCCAGCAGCTTTAGAGGACAGGGGGCGACCCAGTACTTC. Translated: CASSFRGQGATQYF.

The CDR3 protein is CASSLGGGNQPQHF. CDR3 in DNA: TGTGCCAGCAGCTTAGGGGGAGGCAATCAGCCCCAGCATTTT. This chain joins TRBV11-3 and TRBJ1-5; D is uncertain. The CDR3 is 14 residues long. The germline V gene encodes CDR1 SGHNT and CDR2 YENEEA. Between the trimmed V and J ends, which lost 1 base and 2 bases, there was a span of 6 bases.

The rearrangement links TRBV7-9 to TRBJ2-2; TRBD2 aligns across 11 bases. The germline CDR1 and CDR2 sequences are SEHNR and FQNEAQ (reference sequence). CDR3 size: 17 residues. V shed 3 bases and J 2 bases; nucleotides not matched to a gene: 5. CDR3 amino acids: CASSFSSGRPNTGELFF. The CDR3 nucleotides read TGTGCCAGCAGCTTTTCTAGCGGGAGGCCTAACACCGGGGAGCTGTTTTTT.

The V gene is TRBV3-1 (or the pseudogene TRBV3-2), the J gene TRBJ1-3; TRBD1 aligns across 8 bases. V trimming: 6 bases; J trimming: 2 bases; junction bases outside the gene matches: 12. Looked up from germline, CDR1 is LGHDT and CDR2 is YNNKEL (reference sequence). This CDR3 comprises 17 residues. This CDR3 is CASSLPDRVATGNTIYF. For the CDR3, the DNA is TGTGCCAGCAGTCTCCCGGACAGGGTAGCGACTGGAAACACCATATATTTT.

The chain combines TRBV6-5 with TRBJ1-1; 7 bases match TRBD1. V gave up 5 bases and J gave up 5 bases; unmatched junction bases: 5. This CDR3 contains 13 residues. Per the germline V gene, CDR1 is MNHEY and CDR2 is SVGAGI. The CDR3 nucleotides read TGTGCCAGCAGTCCAGGGGGAAGTACTGAAGCTTTCTTT. It encodes CASSPGGSTEAFF.

The V call is TRBV5-6, the J call TRBJ2-1, with 8 bases fitting TRBD1. Looked up from germline, CDR1 is SGHDT and CDR2 is YYEEEE. This CDR3 has 15 residues. The trim removed 3 bases at V and 12 bases at J, leaving 14 bases unmatched. The CDR3 protein is CASSSDRGMTIRQFF. The CDR3 DNA reads TGTGCCAGCAGCTCAGACAGGGGTATGACAATACGGCAGTTCTTC.